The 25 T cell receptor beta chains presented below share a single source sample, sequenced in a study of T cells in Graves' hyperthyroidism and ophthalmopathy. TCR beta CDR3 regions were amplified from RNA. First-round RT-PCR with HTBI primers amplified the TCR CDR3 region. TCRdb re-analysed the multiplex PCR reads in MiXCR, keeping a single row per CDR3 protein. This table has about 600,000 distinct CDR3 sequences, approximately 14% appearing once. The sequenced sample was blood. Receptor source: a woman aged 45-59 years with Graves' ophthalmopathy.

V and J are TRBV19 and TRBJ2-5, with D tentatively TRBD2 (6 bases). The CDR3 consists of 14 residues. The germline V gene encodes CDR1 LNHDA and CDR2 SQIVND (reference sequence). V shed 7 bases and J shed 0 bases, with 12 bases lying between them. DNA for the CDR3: TGTGCCAGTAAGGCGGGGATGGACCAAGAGACCCAGTACTTC. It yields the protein CASKAGMDQETQYF.

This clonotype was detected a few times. The CDR3 loop reads CASSRDGGVLPGANVLTF. The CDR3 nucleotides read TGTGCCAGCAGCCGCGATGGAGGCGTCCTTCCTGGGGCCAACGTCCTGACTTTC. V gene TRBV9 combines with J gene TRBJ2-6; a possible D gene is TRBD2 (5 bases). The CDR3 has 18 residues. CDR1 SGDLS and CDR2 YYNGEE come from the germline V gene. Trimming cost V 4 bases and J 2 bases, with 19 bases left between them.

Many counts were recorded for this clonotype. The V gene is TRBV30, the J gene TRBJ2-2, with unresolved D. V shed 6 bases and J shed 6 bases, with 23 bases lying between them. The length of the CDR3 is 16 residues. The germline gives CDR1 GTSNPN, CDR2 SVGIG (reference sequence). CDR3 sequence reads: CACATGPLSNPGELFF. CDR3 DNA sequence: TGTGCCTGCGCCACCGGGCCCCTAAGTAATCCCGGGGAGCTGTTTTTT.

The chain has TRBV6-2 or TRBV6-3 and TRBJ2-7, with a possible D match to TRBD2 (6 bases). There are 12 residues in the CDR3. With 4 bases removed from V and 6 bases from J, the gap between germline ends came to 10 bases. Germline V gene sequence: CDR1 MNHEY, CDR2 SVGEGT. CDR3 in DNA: TGTGCCAGCAGTTTCCTTAGCGGCGAGCAGTACTTC. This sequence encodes CASSFLSGEQYF.

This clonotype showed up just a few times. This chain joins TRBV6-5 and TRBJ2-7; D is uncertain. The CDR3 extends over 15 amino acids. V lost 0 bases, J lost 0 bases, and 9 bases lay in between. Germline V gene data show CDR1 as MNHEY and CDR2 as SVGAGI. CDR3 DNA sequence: TGTGCCAGCAGTTACTCGGCCAGGAGCTCCTACGAGCAGTACTTC. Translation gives CASSYSARSSYEQYF.

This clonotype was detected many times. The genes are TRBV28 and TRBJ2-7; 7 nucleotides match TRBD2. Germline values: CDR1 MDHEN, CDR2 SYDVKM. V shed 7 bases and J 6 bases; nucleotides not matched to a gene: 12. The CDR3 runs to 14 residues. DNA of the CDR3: TGTGCCAGCAACACCCTGGGGGGGGGAAGCGAGCAGTACTTC. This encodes CASNTLGGGSEQYF. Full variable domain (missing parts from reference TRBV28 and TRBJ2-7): DVKVTQSSRYLVKRTGEKVFLECVQDMDHENMFWYRQDPGLGLRLIYFSYDVKMKEKGDIPEGYSVSREKKERFSLILESASTNQTSMYLCASNTLGGGSEQYFGPGTRLTVT.

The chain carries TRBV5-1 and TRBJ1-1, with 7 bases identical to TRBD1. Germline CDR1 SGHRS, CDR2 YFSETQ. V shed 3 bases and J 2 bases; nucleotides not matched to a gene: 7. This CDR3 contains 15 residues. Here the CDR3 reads CASSSQNRGNTEAFF. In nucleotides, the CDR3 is TGCGCCAGCAGCTCCCAAAACAGGGGAAACACTGAAGCTTTCTTT.

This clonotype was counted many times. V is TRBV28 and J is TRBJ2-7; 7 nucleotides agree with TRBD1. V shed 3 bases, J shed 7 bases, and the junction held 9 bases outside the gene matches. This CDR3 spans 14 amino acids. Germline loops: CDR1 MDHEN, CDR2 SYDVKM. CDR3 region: CASSFRDRAREQYF. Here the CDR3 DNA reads TGTGCCAGCAGTTTCCGAGACAGGGCGAGGGAGCAGTACTTC. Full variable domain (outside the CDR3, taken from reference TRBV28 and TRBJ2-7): DVKVTQSSRYLVKRTGEKVFLECVQDMDHENMFWYRQDPGLGLRLIYFSYDVKMKEKGDIPEGYSVSREKKERFSLILESASTNQTSMYLCASSFRDRAREQYFGPGTRLTVT.

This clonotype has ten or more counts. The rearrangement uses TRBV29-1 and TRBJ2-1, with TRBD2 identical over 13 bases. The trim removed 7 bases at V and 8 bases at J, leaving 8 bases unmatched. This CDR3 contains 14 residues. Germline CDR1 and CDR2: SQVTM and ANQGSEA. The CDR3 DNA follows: TGCAGCGGGGGACTAGCGGGAAGTCGGGATGAGCAGTTCTTC. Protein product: CSGGLAGSRDEQFF.

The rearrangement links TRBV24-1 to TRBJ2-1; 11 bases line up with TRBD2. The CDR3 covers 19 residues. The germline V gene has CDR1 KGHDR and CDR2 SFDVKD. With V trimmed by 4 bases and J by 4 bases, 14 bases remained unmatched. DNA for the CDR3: TGTGCCACCAGTGACCCTCCCGGGACTAGCGGCACCTCATACAATGAGCAGTTCTTC. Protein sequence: CATSDPPGTSGTSYNEQFF.

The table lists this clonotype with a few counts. CDR3 in DNA: TGTGCCAGCAGTGAAAGGGGGCGCCTTCAGCCCCAGCATTTT. It translates to CASSERGRLQPQHF. The V gene is TRBV2, the J gene TRBJ1-5; 7 bases agree with TRBD1. Trimming at V came to 2 bases and at J to 6 bases, leaving 4 bases not matched to a gene. Germline V gene data show CDR1 as SNHLY and CDR2 as FYNNEI. There are 14 residues in the CDR3.

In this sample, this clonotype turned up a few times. The CDR3 DNA sequence: TGTGCCAGCAGCGCGGACCGATACTACGAGCAGTACTTC. This translates into CASSADRYYEQYF. V gene TRBV2 combines with J gene TRBJ2-7; no definite D call. The CDR3 covers 13 residues. Trimming removed 6 bases from V and 3 bases from J, with 12 bases in between. The germline V gene has CDR1 SNHLY and CDR2 FYNNEI.

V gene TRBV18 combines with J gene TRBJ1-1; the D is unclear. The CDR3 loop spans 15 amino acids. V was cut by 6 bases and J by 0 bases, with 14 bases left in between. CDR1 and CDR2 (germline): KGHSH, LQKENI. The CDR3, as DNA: TGTGCCAGCTCTCGACGGGTGGAGATGAACACTGAAGCTTTCTTT. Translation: CASSRRVEMNTEAFF.

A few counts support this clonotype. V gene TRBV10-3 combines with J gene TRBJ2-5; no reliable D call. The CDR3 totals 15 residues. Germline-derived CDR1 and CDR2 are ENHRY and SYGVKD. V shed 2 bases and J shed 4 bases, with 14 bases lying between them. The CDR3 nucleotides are TGTGCCATCAGTGAGCAGCTCCTCCCCCCAGAGACCCAGTACTTC. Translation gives CAISEQLLPPETQYF.

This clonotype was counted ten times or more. CDR3 sequence: CAISESERGYNEQFF. CDR3 nucleotide sequence: TGTGCCATCAGTGAGTCGGAGCGGGGATACAATGAGCAGTTCTTC. The chain is built from TRBV10-3 and TRBJ2-1; 7 nucleotides match TRBD2. The CDR3 has 15 amino acids. CDR1 is ENHRY, CDR2 SYGVKD, per germline. V shed 0 bases and J 4 bases; nucleotides not matched to a gene: 3.

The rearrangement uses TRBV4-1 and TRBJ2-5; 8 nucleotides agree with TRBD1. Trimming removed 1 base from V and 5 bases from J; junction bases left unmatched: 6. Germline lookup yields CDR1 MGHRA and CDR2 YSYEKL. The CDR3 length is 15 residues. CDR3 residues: CASSQVDRDDETQYF. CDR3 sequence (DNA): TGCGCCAGCAGCCAAGTGGACAGGGATGACGAGACCCAGTACTTC.

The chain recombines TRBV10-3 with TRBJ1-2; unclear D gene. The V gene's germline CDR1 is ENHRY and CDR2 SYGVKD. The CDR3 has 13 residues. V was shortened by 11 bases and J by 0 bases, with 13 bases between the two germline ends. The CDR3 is CAVGSVANYGYTF. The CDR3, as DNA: TGTGCCGTAGGGAGTGTGGCTAACTATGGCTACACCTTC.

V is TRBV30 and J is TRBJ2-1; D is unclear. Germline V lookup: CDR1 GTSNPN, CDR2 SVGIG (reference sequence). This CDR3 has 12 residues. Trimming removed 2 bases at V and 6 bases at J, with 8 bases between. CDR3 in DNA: TGTGCCTGGAGTCGGTCGCGCAATGAGCAGTTCTTC. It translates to CAWSRSRNEQFF.

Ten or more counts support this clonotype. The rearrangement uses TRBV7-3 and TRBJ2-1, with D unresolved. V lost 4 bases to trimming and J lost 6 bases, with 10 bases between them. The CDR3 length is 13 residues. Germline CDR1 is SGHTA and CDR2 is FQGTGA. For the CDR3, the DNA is TGTGCCAGCAGCTCCCGACCTGGCAATGAGCAGTTCTTC. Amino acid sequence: CASSSRPGNEQFF.

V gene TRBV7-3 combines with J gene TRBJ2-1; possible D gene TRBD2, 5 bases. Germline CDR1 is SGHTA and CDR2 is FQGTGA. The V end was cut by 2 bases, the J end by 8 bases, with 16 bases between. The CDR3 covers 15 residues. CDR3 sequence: CASSLSRGVYYEQFF. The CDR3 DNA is TGTGCCAGCAGCTTATCCCGGGGAGTTTACTATGAGCAGTTCTTC. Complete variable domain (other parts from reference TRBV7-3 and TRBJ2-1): GAGVSQTPSNKVTEKGKYVELRCDPISGHTALYWYRQSLGQGPEFLIYFQGTGAADDSGLPNDRFFAVRPEGSVSTLKIQRTERGDSAVYLCASSLSRGVYYEQFFGPGTRLTVL.

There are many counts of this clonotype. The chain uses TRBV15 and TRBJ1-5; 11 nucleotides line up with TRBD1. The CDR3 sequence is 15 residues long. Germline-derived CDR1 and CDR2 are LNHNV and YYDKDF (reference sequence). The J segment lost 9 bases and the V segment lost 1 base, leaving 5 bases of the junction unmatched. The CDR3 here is CATSRAGQGVRPQHF. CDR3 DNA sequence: TGTGCCACCAGCAGAGCGGGACAGGGGGTCCGGCCCCAGCATTTT.

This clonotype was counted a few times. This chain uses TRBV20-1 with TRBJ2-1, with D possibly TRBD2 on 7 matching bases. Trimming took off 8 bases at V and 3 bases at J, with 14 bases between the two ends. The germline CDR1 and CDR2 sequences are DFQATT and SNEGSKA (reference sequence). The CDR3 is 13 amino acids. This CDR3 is CSYGGPLYNEQFF. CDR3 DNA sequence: TGCAGTTACGGGGGGCCCCTCTACAATGAGCAGTTCTTC.

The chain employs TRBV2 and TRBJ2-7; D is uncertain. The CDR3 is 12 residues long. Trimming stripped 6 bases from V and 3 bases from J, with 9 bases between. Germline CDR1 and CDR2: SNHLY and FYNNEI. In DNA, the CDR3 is TGTGCCAGCAGGGGAAGGTTCTACGAGCAGTACTTC. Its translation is CASRGRFYEQYF.

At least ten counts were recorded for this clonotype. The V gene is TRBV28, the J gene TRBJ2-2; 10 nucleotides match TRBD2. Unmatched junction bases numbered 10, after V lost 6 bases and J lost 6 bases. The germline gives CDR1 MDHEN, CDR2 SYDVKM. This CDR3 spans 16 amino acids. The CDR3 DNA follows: TGTGCCAGCAGCCCGGTGAGCGGGAGGGCGGCCGGGGAGCTGTTTTTT. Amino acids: CASSPVSGRAAGELFF.

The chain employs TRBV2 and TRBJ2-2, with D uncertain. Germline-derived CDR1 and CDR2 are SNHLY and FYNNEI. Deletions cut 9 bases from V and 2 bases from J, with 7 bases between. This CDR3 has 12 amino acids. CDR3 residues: CARRQNTGELFF. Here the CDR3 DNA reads TGTGCCAGACGCCAAAACACCGGGGAGCTGTTTTTT. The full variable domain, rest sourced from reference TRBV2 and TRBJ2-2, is EPEVTQTPSHQVTQMGQEVILRCVPISNHLYFYWYRQILGQKVEFLVSFYNNEISEKSEIFDDQFSVERPDGSNFTLKIRSTKLEDSAMYFCARRQNTGELFFGEGSRLTVL.